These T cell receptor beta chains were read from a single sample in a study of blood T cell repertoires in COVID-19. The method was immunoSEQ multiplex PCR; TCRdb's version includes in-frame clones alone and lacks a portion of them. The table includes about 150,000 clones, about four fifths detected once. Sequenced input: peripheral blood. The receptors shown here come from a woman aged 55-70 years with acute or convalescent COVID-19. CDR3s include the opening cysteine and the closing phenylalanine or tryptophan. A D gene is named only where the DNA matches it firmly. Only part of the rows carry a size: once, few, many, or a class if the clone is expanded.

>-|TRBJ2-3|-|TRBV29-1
TGCAGCGTTGAAGGGCGGGATACGCAGTATTTT
CSVEGRDTQYF
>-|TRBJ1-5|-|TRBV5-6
TGTGCCAGCAGCTTGGCCGGGGGTTCCGTACATCAGCCCCAGCATTTT
CASSLAGGSVHQPQHF
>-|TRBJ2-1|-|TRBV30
TGTGCCTGGAGTGCTAGGGGCTATGGGCAGTTCTTC
CAWSARGYGQFF
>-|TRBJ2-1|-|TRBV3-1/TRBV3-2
TGTGCCAGTGTGGACACCTCCTACAATGAGCAGTTCTTC
CASVDTSYNEQFF
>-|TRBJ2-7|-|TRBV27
TGTGCCAGCAGTTCTACCCGCACCGTCAGGGGTAACTACGAGCAGTACTTC
CASSSTRTVRGNYEQYF
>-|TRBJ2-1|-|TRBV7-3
TGTGCCAGCAGCTTAATGCAGGGGTCCTACAATGAGCAGTTCTTC
CASSLMQGSYNEQFF
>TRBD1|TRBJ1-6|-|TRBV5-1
TGCGCCAGCAGCGTTTCGGGACAGGTGAATTCACCCCTCCACTTT
CASSVSGQVNSPLHF
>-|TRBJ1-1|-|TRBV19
TGTGCCAGTATTGGGACAATGAACACTGAAGCTTTCTTT
CASIGTMNTEAFF
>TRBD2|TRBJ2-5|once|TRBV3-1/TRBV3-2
TGTGCCAGCAGCCAATGGACTAGCGGGGAGGAGACCCAGTACTTC
CASSQWTSGEETQYF
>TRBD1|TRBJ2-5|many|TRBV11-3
TGTGCCAGCAGCTCCCGGACAGGGGGCGTAGAGACCCAGTACTTC
CASSSRTGGVETQYF
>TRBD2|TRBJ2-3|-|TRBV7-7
TGTGCTAGCAGCTTAGCGGGGGGTCAAACAGATACGCAGTATTTT
CASSLAGGQTDTQYF
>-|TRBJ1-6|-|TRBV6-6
TGTGCCAGCAGTCCCTCTGGGGGGAATTCACCCCTCCACTTT
CASSPSGGNSPLHF
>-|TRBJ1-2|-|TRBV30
TGTGCCTGGGCGGCAGTCGGGTCTGTTGGCTACACCTTC
CAWAAVGSVGYTF
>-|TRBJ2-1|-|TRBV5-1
TGCGCCAGCAGCTTCCAGGGTTTTGAAAATGAGCAGTTCTTC
CASSFQGFENEQFF
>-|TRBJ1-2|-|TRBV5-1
TGCGCCAGCAGCTCAACAGGAGATGGCTACACCTTC
CASSSTGDGYTF
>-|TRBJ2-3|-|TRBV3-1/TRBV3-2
TGTGCCAGCAGCCCCCAGGTGGTCGATACGCAGTATTTT
CASSPQVVDTQYF
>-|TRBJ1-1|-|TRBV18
TGTGCCAGCTCACCGAGTCAGGCGGGGAACACTGAAGCTTTCTTT
CASSPSQAGNTEAFF
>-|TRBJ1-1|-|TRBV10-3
TGTGCCATCAGTGCACGGACAGATGACACTGAAGCTTTCTTT
CAISARTDDTEAFF
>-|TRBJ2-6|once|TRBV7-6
TGTGCCAGCAGCTTCCTCTCTGGGGCCAACGTCCTGACTTTC
CASSFLSGANVLTF
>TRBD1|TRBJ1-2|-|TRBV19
TGTGCCAGTAGTGCCCGGGACAGGCTCTATGGCTACACCTTC
CASSARDRLYGYTF
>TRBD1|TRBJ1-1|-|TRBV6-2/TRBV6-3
TGTGCCAGCAGTGCCGGACAGGGTGGAGCTGAAGCTTTCTTT
CASSAGQGGAEAFF
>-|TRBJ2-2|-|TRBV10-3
TGTGCCATCAGCGGGGGACAGACTTTCACCGGGGAGCTGTTTTTT
CAISGGQTFTGELFF
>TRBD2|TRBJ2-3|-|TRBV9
TGTGCCAGCAGCGCCTCCCGACTAGCCGATACGCAGTATTTT
CASSASRLADTQYF
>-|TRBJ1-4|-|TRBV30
TGTGCCTGGATGTCTCCGGGTAATGAAAAACTGTTTTTT
CAWMSPGNEKLFF
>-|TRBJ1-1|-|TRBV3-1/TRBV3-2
TGTGCCAGCAGCCAAGCCTCCGGTACTGAAGCTTTCTTT
CASSQASGTEAFF
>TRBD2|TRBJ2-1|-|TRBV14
TGTGCCAGCAGCCTTAGCGGGGGGGTCGAGCAGTTCTTC
CASSLSGGVEQFF
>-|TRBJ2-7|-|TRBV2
TGTGCCAGCAGAGCCCCCTCCGAGCAGTACTTC
CASRAPSEQYF
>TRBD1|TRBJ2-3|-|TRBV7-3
TGTGCCAGCAGCCCCGCCCCGGGACAGGGGGTTGCAGATACGCAGTATTTT
CASSPAPGQGVADTQYF
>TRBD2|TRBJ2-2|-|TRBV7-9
TGTGCCAGCAGTCGACTAGCGGGGGACACCGGGGAGCTGTTTTTT
CASSRLAGDTGELFF
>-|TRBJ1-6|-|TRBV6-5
TGTGCCAGCATGGAGATGAGCTCCTATAATTCACCCCTCCACTTT
CASMEMSSYNSPLHF
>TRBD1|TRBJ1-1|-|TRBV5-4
TGTGCCAGCAGCTCCGCAACAGCAGGGGGATGGACTGAAGCTTTCTTT
CASSSATAGGWTEAFF
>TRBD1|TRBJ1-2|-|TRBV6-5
TGTGCCAGCAGTCCACCGCGGGACAGGGACTATGGCTACACCTTC
CASSPPRDRDYGYTF
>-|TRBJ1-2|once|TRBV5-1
TGCGCCAGCAGCTTGGCCGCGGGGTCGGCCTATGGCTACACCTTC
CASSLAAGSAYGYTF
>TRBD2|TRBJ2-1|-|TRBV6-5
TGTGCCAGCAGGTCTCCGGGACTAGGCGTCAATGAGCAGTTCTTC
CASRSPGLGVNEQFF
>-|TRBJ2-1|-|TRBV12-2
TGTGCAAGTCGCTTAGATGGTCTAGCGGGGCCCTGGAGCTCCTACAATGAGCAGTTCTTC
CASRLDGLAGPWSSYNEQFF
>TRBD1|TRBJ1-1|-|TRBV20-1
TGCAGTGCTAGTTCCCAGGGACAGGGTGAAGCTTTCTTT
CSASSQGQGEAFF
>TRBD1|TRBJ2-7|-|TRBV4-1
TGCGCCAGCAGCCAAGAGGGACAGTGGGGCTACGAGCAGTACTTC
CASSQEGQWGYEQYF
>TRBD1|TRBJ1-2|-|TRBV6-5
TGTGCCAGCAGTTACTCGAGACAGGGGACAGATGGCTACACCTTC
CASSYSRQGTDGYTF
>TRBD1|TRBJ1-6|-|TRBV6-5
TGTGCCAGCAGGCGGGGACAGGGGGGTTCACCCCTCCACTTT
CASRRGQGGSPLHF
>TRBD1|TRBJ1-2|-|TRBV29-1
TGCAGCGGCTTCGGGACAGGGGAAAGGGGCTATGGCTACACCTTC
CSGFGTGERGYGYTF
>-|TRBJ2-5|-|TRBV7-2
TGTGCCAGCAGCCCTCCGGGGACCCAGTACTTC
CASSPPGTQYF
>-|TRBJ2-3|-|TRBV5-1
TGCGCCAGCAGCTTTGGGGGGGCCAGCACAGATACGCAGTATTTT
CASSFGGASTDTQYF
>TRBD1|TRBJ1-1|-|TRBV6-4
TGTGCCAGCAGTGACTCGGGACAGGGGTTCACTGAAGCTTTCTTT
CASSDSGQGFTEAFF